One and the same sample provided the 6 T cell receptor beta chains below, sequenced in a study of technical replicates of blood from several donors. Assay: immunoSEQ multiplex PCR; the TCRdb copy retains only in-frame clones and omits some. The repertoire holds under 85,000 clones, with 70% to 90% as singletons. The specimen was PBMCs. All receptors come from a human donor in good health. Some clones in this sample may be carry-over from other donors' samples.

The rearrangement joins TRBV6-5 to TRBJ2-1, with a weak D call TRBD2 (5 bases). The CDR3 extends over 13 amino acids. Deletions cut 4 bases from V and 4 bases from J, with 8 bases between. Germline assignment: CDR1 MNHEY and CDR2 SVGAGI. The CDR3 region is CASSLTRYNEQFF. For the CDR3, the DNA is TGTGCCAGCAGTTTAACTAGATACAATGAGCAGTTCTTC.

The chain uses TRBV28 and TRBJ2-7; 8 nucleotides align to TRBD2. CDR1 is MDHEN, CDR2 SYDVKM, per germline. Trimming at V came to 6 bases and at J to 0 bases, leaving 1 base not matched to a gene. This CDR3 comprises 13 residues. The CDR3 DNA reads TGTGCCAGCAGGGGGACTAGCTCCTACGAGCAGTACTTC. It codes for CASRGTSSYEQYF.

In nucleotides, the CDR3 is TGCGCCAGCAGCCAAGGGGAACAGGGGGCAGGGAAACTGTTTTTT. This encodes CASSQGEQGAGKLFF. The rearrangement joins TRBV4-1 to TRBJ1-4, with TRBD1 identical over 9 bases. This CDR3 contains 15 residues. Germline CDR1 MGHRA, CDR2 YSYEKL. Germline trimming cut 1 base from V and 11 bases from J; bases unmatched to any gene: 8.

The chain recombines TRBV10-3 with TRBJ2-1; TRBD2 might be the D (6 bases). Per the germline V gene, CDR1 is ENHRY and CDR2 is SYGVKD. The V end was cut by 9 bases, the J end by 2 bases, with 14 bases between. The CDR3 spans 14 residues. CDR3 DNA sequence: TGTGCCATAAGATCTAGCGCCACCTACAATGAGCAGTTCTTC. Protein sequence: CAIRSSATYNEQFF.

V is TRBV7-2 and J is TRBJ2-7; D unresolved. The V end lost 5 bases, the J end lost 0 bases, and 5 bases lay between the germline ends. Germline V CDR1 and CDR2: SGHTA, FQGNSA. The CDR3 is 12 amino acids. The CDR3 DNA reads TGTGCCAGCAGCCTAACCTCCTACGAGCAGTACTTC. Translating gives CASSLTSYEQYF.

The chain uses TRBV7-2 and TRBJ2-2; no clear D gene. Germline V lookup: CDR1 SGHTA, CDR2 FQGNSA. V lost 4 bases and J lost 1, with 7 bases in between. The CDR3 runs to 14 residues. CDR3 coding DNA: TGTGCCAGCAGCTCTAAGCGGAACACCGGGGAGCTGTTTTTT. Translation gives CASSSKRNTGELFF.